Sequencing of this T cell receptor beta chain was carried out in a study of blood T cell repertoires in COVID-19. In the original workflow: Estimated nucleated cell counts came from reference gene primer amplification. Libraries were prepared by immunoSEQ multiplex PCR; TCRdb keeps only in-frame clonotypes and omits some of them. The V and J calls and clone size come from that table; D and trimming were worked out from the DNA. The sample contains a few hundred thousand clones, just under 90% of which appear only once. Recovered status applied to Cohort 3 donors who had two consecutive negative PCRs. It also applied to those with clearance or with symptom resolution. Germline V gene data show CDR1 as SGHTA and CDR2 as FQGTGA. With 5 bases removed from V and 4 bases from J, the gap between germline ends came to 10 bases. This CDR3 has 13 residues.

V is TRBV7-3 and J is TRBJ2-3; tentative D call: TRBD2 (5 bases). Sequencing input: PBMCs or T cells enriched from blood (not recorded which). The receptor's source is a woman in her thirties who had recovered from COVID-19. CDR3 coding DNA: TGTGCCAGCAGCGCCGGGAACGCAGATACGCAGTATTTT. Its translation: CASSAGNADTQYF.